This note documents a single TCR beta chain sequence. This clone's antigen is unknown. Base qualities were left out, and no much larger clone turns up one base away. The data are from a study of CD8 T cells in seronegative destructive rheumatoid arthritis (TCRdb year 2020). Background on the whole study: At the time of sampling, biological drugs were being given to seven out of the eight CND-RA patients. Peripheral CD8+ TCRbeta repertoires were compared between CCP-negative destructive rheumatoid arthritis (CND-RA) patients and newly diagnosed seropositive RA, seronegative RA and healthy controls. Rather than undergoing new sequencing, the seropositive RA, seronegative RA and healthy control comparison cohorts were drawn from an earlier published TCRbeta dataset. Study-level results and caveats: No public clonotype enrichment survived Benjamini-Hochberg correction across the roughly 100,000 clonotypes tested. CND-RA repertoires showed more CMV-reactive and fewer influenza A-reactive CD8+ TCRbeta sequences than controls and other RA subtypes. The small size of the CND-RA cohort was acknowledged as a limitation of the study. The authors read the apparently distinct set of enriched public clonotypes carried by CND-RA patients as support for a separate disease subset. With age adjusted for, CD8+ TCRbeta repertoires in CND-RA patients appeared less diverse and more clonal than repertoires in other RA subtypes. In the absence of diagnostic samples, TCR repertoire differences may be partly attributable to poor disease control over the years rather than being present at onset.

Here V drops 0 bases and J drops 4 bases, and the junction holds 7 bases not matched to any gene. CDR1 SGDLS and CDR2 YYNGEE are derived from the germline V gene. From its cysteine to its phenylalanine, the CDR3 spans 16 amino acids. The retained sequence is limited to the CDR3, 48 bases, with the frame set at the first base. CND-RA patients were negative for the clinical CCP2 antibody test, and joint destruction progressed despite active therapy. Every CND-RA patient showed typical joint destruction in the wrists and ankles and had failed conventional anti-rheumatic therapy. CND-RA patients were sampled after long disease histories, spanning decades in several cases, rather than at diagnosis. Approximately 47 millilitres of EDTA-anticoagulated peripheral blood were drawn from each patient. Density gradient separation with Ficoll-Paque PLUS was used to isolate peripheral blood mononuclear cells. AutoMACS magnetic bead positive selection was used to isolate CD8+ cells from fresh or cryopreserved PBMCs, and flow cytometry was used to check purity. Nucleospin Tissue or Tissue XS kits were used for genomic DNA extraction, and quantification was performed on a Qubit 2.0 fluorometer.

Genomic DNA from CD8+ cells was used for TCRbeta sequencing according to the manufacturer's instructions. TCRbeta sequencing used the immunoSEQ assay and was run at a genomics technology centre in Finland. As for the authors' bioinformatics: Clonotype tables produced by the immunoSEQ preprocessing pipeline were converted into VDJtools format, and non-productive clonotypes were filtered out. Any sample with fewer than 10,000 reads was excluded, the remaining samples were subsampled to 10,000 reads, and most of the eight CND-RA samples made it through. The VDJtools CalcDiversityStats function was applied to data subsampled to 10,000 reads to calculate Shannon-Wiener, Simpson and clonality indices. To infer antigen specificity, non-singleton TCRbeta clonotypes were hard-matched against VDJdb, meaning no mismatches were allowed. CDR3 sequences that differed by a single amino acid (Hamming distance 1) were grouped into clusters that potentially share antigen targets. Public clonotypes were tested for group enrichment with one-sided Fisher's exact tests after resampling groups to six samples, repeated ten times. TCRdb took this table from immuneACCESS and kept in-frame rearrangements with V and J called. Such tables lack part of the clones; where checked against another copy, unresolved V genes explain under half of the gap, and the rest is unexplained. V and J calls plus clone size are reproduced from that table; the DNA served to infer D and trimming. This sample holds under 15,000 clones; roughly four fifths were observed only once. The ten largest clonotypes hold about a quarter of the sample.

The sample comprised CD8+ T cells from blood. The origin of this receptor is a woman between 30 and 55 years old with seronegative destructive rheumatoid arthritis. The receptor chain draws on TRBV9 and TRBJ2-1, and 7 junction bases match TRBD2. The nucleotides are TGTGCCAGCAGCGTAGACCGGGGGGAAACTTACAATGAGCAGTTCTTC. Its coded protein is CASSVDRGETYNEQFF.